This entry describes one T cell receptor (beta chain). No antigen is known for it. The record originates from a study of shared clonotypes between healthy human individuals. In germline, CDR1 is MNHEY, CDR2 SVGAGI. The germline V and J ends were trimmed by 8 bases and 3 bases, with 10 bases remaining between them. CDR3 size: 12 residues. Only in-frame clones appear in the TCRdb table, and some are missing; sequencing was by immunoSEQ multiplex PCR. The sample yields some 2,400,000 clones, around 95% seen once. Overall study results and limits: Measured sharing among donors was expected to vary with sequencing depth.

The V and J genes are TRBV6-5 and TRBJ1-2; D ambiguous. This sequence originates from a man in his late teens or twenties in good health. Source material: naive CD4+ T cells sorted from blood. The subset was: CD45RA+ positively selected. The CDR3 sequence is CASGGVDYGYTF. The CDR3 bases are TGTGCCAGCGGCGGGGTCGACTATGGCTACACCTTC.